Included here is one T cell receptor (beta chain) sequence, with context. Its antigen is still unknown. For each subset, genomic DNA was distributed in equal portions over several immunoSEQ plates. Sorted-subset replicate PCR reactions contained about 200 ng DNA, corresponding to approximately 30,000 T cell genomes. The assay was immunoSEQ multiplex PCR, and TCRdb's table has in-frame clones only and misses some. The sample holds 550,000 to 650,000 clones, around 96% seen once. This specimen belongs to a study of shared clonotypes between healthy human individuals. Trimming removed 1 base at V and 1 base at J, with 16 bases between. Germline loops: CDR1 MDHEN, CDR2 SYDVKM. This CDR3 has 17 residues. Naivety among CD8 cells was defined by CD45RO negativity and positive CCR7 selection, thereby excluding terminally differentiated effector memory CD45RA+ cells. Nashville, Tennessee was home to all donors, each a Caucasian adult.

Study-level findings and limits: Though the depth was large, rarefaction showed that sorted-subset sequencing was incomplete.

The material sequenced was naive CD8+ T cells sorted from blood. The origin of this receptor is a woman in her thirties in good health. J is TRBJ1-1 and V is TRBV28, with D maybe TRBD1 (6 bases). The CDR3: CASSLFWRAGENTEAFF. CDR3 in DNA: TGTGCCAGCAGTTTATTTTGGAGGGCAGGGGAGAACACTGAAGCTTTCTTT.